One sample yielded the 5 T cell receptor beta chains listed below, sequenced in a study of T cells in Graves' hyperthyroidism and ophthalmopathy. From RNA transcripts, TCR beta CDR3 regions were amplified. HTBI primers were the set used in a first-round RT-PCR of the TCR CDR3. From the multiplex PCR reads, TCRdb called clonotypes with MiXCR, one entry per CDR3 protein. The data hold about 350,000 distinct CDR3 sequences, with roughly 18% observed a single time. The sequencing input was blood. The source of these receptors is a woman in her 40s with Graves' ophthalmopathy.

In its sample, this clonotype was seen many times. This chain links TRBV15 with TRBJ2-2; D possibly corresponds to TRBD2 (5 bases). Germline lookup yields CDR1 LNHNV and CDR2 YYDKDF (reference sequence). V was clipped by 11 bases and J by 5 bases, with 18 bases between them. This CDR3 spans 14 amino acids. The CDR3 reads CASGPRGTTGELFF. DNA for the CDR3: TGTGCCTCCGGCCCCCGGGGTACAACCGGGGAGCTGTTTTTT.

This clonotype has a single count. This chain joins TRBV5-1 and TRBJ1-1; TRBD1 matches 7 bases. The germline V gene has CDR1 SGHRS and CDR2 YFSETQ. The CDR3 covers 14 residues. Trimming at V came to 9 bases and at J to 1 base, leaving 9 bases not matched to a gene. As DNA, the CDR3 is TGCGCCACCAAGCGAGGGACAGCGAACACTGAAGCTTTCTTT. Its protein product is CATKRGTANTEAFF.

Many counts were recorded for this clonotype. A much larger clone lies one base from this, so it may be a read error. V and J are TRBV2 and TRBJ1-5, with 9 bases identical to TRBD1. The CDR3 is made up of 15 amino acids. Germline values: CDR1 SNHLY, CDR2 FYNNEI. The junction had 5 bases not matched to a gene; V was cut back by 6 bases and J by 2 bases. For the CDR3, the DNA is TGTGCCAGCAGCATGGACAGGGGCGGCAATCAGCCCCAGCATTTT. Its translation: CASSMDRGGNQPQHF.

V is TRBV3-1 and J is TRBJ2-7; tentatively, D is TRBD1 (6 bases). This CDR3 is built from 15 residues. The germline CDR1 and CDR2 sequences are LGHDT and YNNKEL (reference sequence). The V and J ends lost 0 bases and 6 bases respectively, with 15 bases between them. For the CDR3, the DNA is TGTGCCAGCAGCCAAGATTGGGGACAAGGTTCCGAGCAGTACTTC. Protein: CASSQDWGQGSEQYF.

This clonotype was detected ten times or more. The genes are TRBV30 and TRBJ1-4, with 7 bases matching TRBD1. Trimming removed 7 bases from V and 5 bases from J; junction bases left unmatched: 7. Germline CDR1 is GTSNPN and CDR2 is SVGIG (reference sequence). The CDR3 covers 13 residues. The CDR3 reads CASPGQSNEKLFF. The CDR3 DNA sequence: TGTGCCTCCCCGGGACAGTCAAATGAAAAACTGTTTTTT.